Listed here are 18 T cell receptor beta chains from one sample, sequenced in a study of neurological immune-mediated disorders. Time point given: longitudinal time-point 2. MiXCR, applied by TCRdb to the 5' RACE reads, yields one record per CDR3 protein. The top ten clones hold roughly 7.9% of a sample with about 80,000 distinct CDR3 sequences, over 4.5% of them seen once. The specimen was PBMCs. The receptors were gathered from a woman aged 60-70 years with multiple sclerosis.

At least ten counts were recorded for this clonotype. The chain uses TRBV5-1 and TRBJ2-1; 11 bases are shared with TRBD2. The CDR3 is made up of 15 amino acids. The trim removed 4 bases at V and 7 bases at J, leaving 7 bases unmatched. CDR1 is SGHRS, CDR2 YFSETQ, per germline. The CDR3 DNA sequence: TGCGCCAGCAGCATTACTAGCGGGGGATTTAATGAGCAGTTCTTC. Residues: CASSITSGGFNEQFF.

The sample holds many counts of this clonotype. V is TRBV16 and J is TRBJ2-7; no firm D call. Trimming cost V 0 bases and J 0 bases, with 6 bases left between them. The CDR3 length is 14 residues. Germline V gives CDR1 KGHSY, CDR2 FQNENV. CDR3 region: CASSQSAASYEQYF. In nucleotides, the CDR3 is TGTGCCAGCAGCCAATCCGCGGCCTCCTACGAGCAGTACTTC.

There are many counts of this clonotype. This rearrangement joins TRBV5-1 to TRBJ2-1; a weak D match, TRBD1 (6 bases). This CDR3 spans 16 amino acids. Trimming removed 4 bases from V and 0 bases from J, with 14 bases in between. Germline V gives CDR1 SGHRS, CDR2 YFSETQ. The CDR3 coding sequence is TGCGCCAGCAGCCCCTGGGACACCAGCTCCTACAATGAGCAGTTCTTC. This codes for CASSPWDTSSYNEQFF.

Ten or more counts support this clonotype. The chain links TRBV20-1 to TRBJ2-1, with 7 bases identical to TRBD1. This CDR3 spans 14 amino acids. Trimming removed 3 bases from V and 5 bases from J; junction bases left unmatched: 7. CDR1 DFQATT and CDR2 SNEGSKA come from the germline V gene (reference sequence). The CDR3 DNA follows: TGCAGTGCTAGTCAGGGGACAGTCGACAATGAGCAGTTCTTC. As protein: CSASQGTVDNEQFF.

This chain uses TRBV6-5 with TRBJ2-1; TRBD2 aligns across 7 bases. V lost 5 bases to trimming and J lost 0 bases; unmatched junction nucleotides: 10. Germline assignment: CDR1 MNHEY and CDR2 SVGAGI. This CDR3 is built from 17 residues. The CDR3 bases are TGTGCCAGCAGTAAACAAAGCGGGGCAAGCTCCTACAATGAGCAGTTCTTC. Its protein product is CASSKQSGASSYNEQFF.

This clonotype has ten or more counts. The gene calls are TRBV5-1 and TRBJ2-3; TRBD2 matches 8 bases. The germline gives CDR1 SGHRS, CDR2 YFSETQ. Germline trimming cut 5 bases from V and 0 bases from J; bases unmatched to any gene: 5. This CDR3 is 15 amino acids long. CDR3 region: CASRVAGISTDTQYF. The DNA of the CDR3 is TGCGCCAGCAGAGTAGCGGGAATCAGCACAGATACGCAGTATTTT.

V gene TRBV28 combines with J gene TRBJ1-1, with a weak D call TRBD1 (5 bases). Germline assignment: CDR1 MDHEN and CDR2 SYDVKM. CDR3 length equals 14 residues. Trimming removed 2 bases from V and 1 base from J, with 8 bases in between. DNA of the CDR3: TGTGCCAGCAGTTTACAGGGCCGGAACACTGAAGCTTTCTTT. As protein: CASSLQGRNTEAFF.

V is TRBV9 and J is TRBJ2-7; D possibly corresponds to TRBD1 (5 bases). This CDR3 spans 12 amino acids. The V gene's germline CDR1 is SGDLS and CDR2 YYNGEE. Trimming cost V 3 bases and J 4 bases, with 8 bases left between them. The CDR3 loop reads CASSATAYEQYF. The CDR3 bases are TGTGCCAGCAGCGCGACAGCGTACGAGCAGTACTTC.

The gene calls are TRBV6-6 and TRBJ1-4; the match to TRBD1 covers 8 bases. Unmatched junction bases numbered 18, after V lost 5 bases and J lost 7 bases. The CDR3 has 18 residues. Germline V gives CDR1 MNHNY, CDR2 SVGAGI (reference sequence). CDR3 protein: CASSLTNLGQGSGEKLFF. In nucleotides, the CDR3 is TGTGCCAGCAGTCTTACTAACCTTGGACAGGGATCGGGTGAAAAACTGTTTTTT.

This clonotype is medium-sized by share. V is TRBV5-1 and J is TRBJ1-2; D ambiguous. The CDR3 covers 13 residues. Germline values: CDR1 SGHRS, CDR2 YFSETQ. The V and J ends lost 0 bases and 7 bases respectively, with 10 bases between them. The CDR3 is CASSLAVTSGYTF. CDR3 DNA: TGCGCCAGCAGCTTGGCAGTTACGAGTGGCTACACCTTC.

This clonotype was observed at least ten times. V is TRBV7-2 and J is TRBJ2-3; perhaps TRBD1 as D (7 bases). The ends were cut back, 4 bases at V and 0 bases at J, with 8 bases in the middle. This CDR3 has 14 residues. In germline, CDR1 is SGHTA, CDR2 FQGNSA. CDR3 nucleotide sequence: TGTGCCAGCAGCTCAGGGGGGAGCACAGATACGCAGTATTTT. Protein: CASSSGGSTDTQYF.

This clonotype has a count of ten or more. The J gene is TRBJ2-2, the V gene TRBV12-3 or TRBV12-4; D is uncertain. V was shortened by 6 bases and J by 6 bases, with 5 bases between the two germline ends. CDR3 length equals 11 residues. The CDR3 protein is CASSSPGELFF. CDR3 bases: TGTGCCAGCAGCTCACCCGGGGAGCTGTTTTTT.

In its sample, this clonotype was seen many times. The chain employs TRBV5-1 and TRBJ1-2; D call uncertain. The germline gives CDR1 SGHRS, CDR2 YFSETQ. The CDR3 spans 15 residues. V gave up 2 bases and J gave up 0 bases, with 11 bases separating them. The DNA for the CDR3 is TGCGCCAGCAGCTTTGAAGGGTCCCCTAACTATGGCTACACCTTC. This encodes CASSFEGSPNYGYTF.

This clonotype was seen at least ten times. The chain links TRBV7-2 to TRBJ1-5; 7 bases are a match to TRBD1. Germline values: CDR1 SGHTA, CDR2 FQGNSA. Trimming at V came to 1 base and at J to 4 bases, leaving 4 bases not matched to a gene. The CDR3 runs 15 residues. CDR3 DNA: TGTGCCAGCAGCTTAGAACAGGGGAATAATCAGCCCCAGCATTTT. It translates to CASSLEQGNNQPQHF.

There are many counts of this clonotype. The CDR3 DNA reads as TGTGCCAGCATGTCGGATGGCGCCGTGAACACTGAAGCTTTCTTT. This translates into CASMSDGAVNTEAFF. This chain uses TRBV2 with TRBJ1-1; no definite D call. V lost 7 bases and J 0 bases, leaving 15 bases between the germline ends. Germline CDR1 reads SNHLY; CDR2 reads FYNNEI. There are 15 residues in the CDR3.

This clonotype was picked up many times. The DNA of the CDR3 is TGTGCCAGCAGCCCGACAGGTGGGAATGAGCAGTTCTTC. Its protein product is CASSPTGGNEQFF. The rearrangement uses TRBV11-2 and TRBJ2-1, with D perhaps matching TRBD1 (6 bases). Germline CDR1 reads SGHAT; CDR2 reads FQNNGV. V lost 5 bases and J 7 bases, leaving 12 bases between the germline ends. This CDR3 has 13 amino acids. Filled out from reference TRBV11-2 and TRBJ2-1, the complete variable domain reads EAGVAQSPRYKIIEKRQSVAFWCNPISGHATLYWYQQILGQGPKLLIQFQNNGVVDDSQLPKDRFSAERLKGVDSTLKIQPAKLEDSAVYLCASSPTGGNEQFFGPGTRLTVL.

This clonotype was detected ten times or more. J is TRBJ1-2 and V is TRBV12-3 or TRBV12-4; a weak D match, TRBD1 (5 bases). V was trimmed by 3 bases and J by 8 bases, leaving 10 bases between them. This CDR3 contains 12 residues. This chain's CDR3 is CASSFPGRGYTF. As DNA, the CDR3 is TGTGCCAGCAGTTTTCCAGGGCGCGGCTACACCTTC.

The V gene is TRBV10-3, the J gene TRBJ1-2; no clear D. Germline lookup yields CDR1 ENHRY and CDR2 SYGVKD. The V end was cut by 10 bases, the J end by 7 bases, with 13 bases between. The CDR3 covers 11 residues. CDR3 sequence (DNA): TGTGCCAACTGGGAGGGCGGTGGCTACACCTTC. Its translation is CANWEGGGYTF.